The 6 T cell receptor beta chains below all came from one sample that was sequenced in a study of control samples from healthy donors and cancer patients. Using immunoSEQ multiplex PCR, the repertoire was profiled, and TCRdb retains in-frame clones only, with some absent. Of 130,000 or so clones listed, roughly 84% are singletons. Material: blood. These receptors were taken from a man aged 50-60 years in good health.

To note about this clone: The junction and the germline gene differ at one end; a read error may be behind it. This chain connects TRBV6-5 to TRBJ2-7, with D perhaps TRBD1 (7 bases). Germline CDR1 is MNHEY and CDR2 is SVGAGI. This CDR3 is 14 amino acids long. For the CDR3, the DNA is TGTGCCAGCGGCGGCGGAGGGGGCTCCGACGAGCAGTACTTC. This codes for CASGGGGGSDEQYF.

The chain recombines TRBV28 with TRBJ1-1; D gene ambiguous. Deletions cut 4 bases from V and 6 bases from J, with 18 bases between. CDR1 is MDHEN and CDR2 is SYDVKM in the germline V gene. The CDR3 spans 15 residues. The CDR3 sequence is CASSSVGLSDAEAFF. CDR3 nucleotide sequence: TGTGCCAGCAGTTCGGTCGGACTCAGCGACGCTGAAGCTTTCTTT.

The chain has TRBV28 and TRBJ2-2; D call uncertain. Trimming stripped 7 bases from V and 3 bases from J, with 9 bases between. Looked up from germline, CDR1 is MDHEN and CDR2 is SYDVKM. The CDR3 consists of 13 residues. CDR3 nucleotide sequence: TGTGCCAGCACCGTAGATGACACCGGGGAGCTGTTTTTT. Translating gives CASTVDDTGELFF.

The chain combines TRBV6-5 with TRBJ1-2; TRBD1 matches at 8 bases. There are 15 residues in the CDR3. Germline assignment: CDR1 MNHEY and CDR2 SVGAGI. After removal of 0 bases from V and 6 bases from J, the junction contained 6 bases not matched to a gene. This CDR3 reads CASSYSHRGKDGYTF. DNA of the CDR3: TGTGCCAGCAGTTACTCCCACAGGGGGAAGGATGGCTACACCTTC.

The CDR3 DNA reads as TGTGCCAGCAGTTCCCTGGCGGGGGGCTTCTCCGAGCAGTACTTC. Translating gives CASSSLAGGFSEQYF. The chain joins TRBV28 to TRBJ2-7; TRBD2 matches at 8 bases. This CDR3 spans 15 amino acids. Germline trimming cut 4 bases from V and 6 bases from J; bases unmatched to any gene: 11. Germline loops: CDR1 MDHEN, CDR2 SYDVKM.

The gene calls are TRBV9 and TRBJ2-1; 8 nucleotides agree with TRBD2. The CDR3 is made up of 16 amino acids. CDR1 and CDR2 (germline): SGDLS, YYNGEE. Losses at the gene ends were 1 base for V and 4 bases for J; bases not matched to a gene: 7. CDR3 amino acids: CASSVYGSGVYNEQFF. The CDR3 coding sequence is TGTGCCAGCAGCGTATATGGTAGCGGGGTGTACAATGAGCAGTTCTTC. The whole variable domain, remainder taken from reference TRBV9 and TRBJ2-1, is DSGVTQTPKHLITATGQRVTLRCSPRSGDLSVYWYQQSLDQGLQFLIQYYNGEERAKGNILERFSAQQFPDLHSELNLSSLELGDSALYFCASSVYGSGVYNEQFFGPGTRLTVL.